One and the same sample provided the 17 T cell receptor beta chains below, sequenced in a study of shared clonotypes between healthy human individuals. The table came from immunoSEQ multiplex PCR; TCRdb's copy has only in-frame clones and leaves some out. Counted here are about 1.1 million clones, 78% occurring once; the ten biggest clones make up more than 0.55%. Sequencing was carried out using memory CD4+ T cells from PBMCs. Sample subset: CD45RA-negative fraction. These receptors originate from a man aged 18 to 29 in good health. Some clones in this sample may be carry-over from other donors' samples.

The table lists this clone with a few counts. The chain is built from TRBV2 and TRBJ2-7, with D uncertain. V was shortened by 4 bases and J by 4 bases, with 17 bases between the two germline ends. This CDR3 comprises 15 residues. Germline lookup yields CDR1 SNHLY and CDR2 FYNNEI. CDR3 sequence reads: CASSGGQSVGYEQYF. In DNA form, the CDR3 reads TGTGCCAGCAGTGGTGGGCAGTCCGTAGGGTACGAGCAGTACTTC.

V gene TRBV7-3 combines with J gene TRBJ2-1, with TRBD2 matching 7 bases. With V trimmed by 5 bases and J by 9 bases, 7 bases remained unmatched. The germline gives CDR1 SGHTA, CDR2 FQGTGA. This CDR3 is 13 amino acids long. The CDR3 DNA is TGTGCCAGCAGCCCGCGGGGGTCCACTGAGCAGTTCTTC. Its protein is CASSPRGSTEQFF.

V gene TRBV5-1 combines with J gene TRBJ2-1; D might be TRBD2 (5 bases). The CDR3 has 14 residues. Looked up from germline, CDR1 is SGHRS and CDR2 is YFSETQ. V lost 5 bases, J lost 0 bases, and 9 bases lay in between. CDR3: CASRRDVSYNEQFF. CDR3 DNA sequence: TGCGCCAGCAGACGGGATGTCTCCTACAATGAGCAGTTCTTC.

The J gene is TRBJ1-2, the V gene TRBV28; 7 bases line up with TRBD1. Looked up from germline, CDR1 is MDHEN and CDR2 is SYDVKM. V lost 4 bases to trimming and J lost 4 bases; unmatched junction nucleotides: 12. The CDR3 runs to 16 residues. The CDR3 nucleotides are TGTGCCAGCAGTTCCTACTCAGGGGGTGGAAGCTATGGCTACACCTTC. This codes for CASSSYSGGGSYGYTF.

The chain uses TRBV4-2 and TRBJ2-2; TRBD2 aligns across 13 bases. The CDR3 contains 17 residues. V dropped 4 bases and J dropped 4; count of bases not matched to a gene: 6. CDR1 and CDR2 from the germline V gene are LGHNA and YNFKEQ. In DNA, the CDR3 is TGTGCCAGCAGCCGATCGACTAGCGGGAGGCTCACCGGGGAGCTGTTTTTT. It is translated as CASSRSTSGRLTGELFF.

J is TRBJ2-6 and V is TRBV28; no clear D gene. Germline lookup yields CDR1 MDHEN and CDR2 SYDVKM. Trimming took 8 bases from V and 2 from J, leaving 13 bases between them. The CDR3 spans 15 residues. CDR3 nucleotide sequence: TGTGCCAGCTCCGGGTCGGCTGCTGGGGCCAACGTCCTGACTTTC. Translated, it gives CASSGSAAGANVLTF.

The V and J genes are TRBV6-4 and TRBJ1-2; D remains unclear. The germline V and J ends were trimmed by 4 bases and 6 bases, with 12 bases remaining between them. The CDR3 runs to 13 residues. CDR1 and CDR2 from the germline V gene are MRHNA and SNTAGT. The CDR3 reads CASSAGRRHGYTF. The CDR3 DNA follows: TGTGCCAGCAGTGCGGGCAGACGCCATGGCTACACCTTC.

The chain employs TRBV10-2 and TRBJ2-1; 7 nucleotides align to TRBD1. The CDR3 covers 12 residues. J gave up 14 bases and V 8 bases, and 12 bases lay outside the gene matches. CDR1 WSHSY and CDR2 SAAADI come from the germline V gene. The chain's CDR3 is CASGIRGWEKFF. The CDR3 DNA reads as TGCGCCAGCGGAATCAGGGGGTGGGAAAAGTTCTTC.

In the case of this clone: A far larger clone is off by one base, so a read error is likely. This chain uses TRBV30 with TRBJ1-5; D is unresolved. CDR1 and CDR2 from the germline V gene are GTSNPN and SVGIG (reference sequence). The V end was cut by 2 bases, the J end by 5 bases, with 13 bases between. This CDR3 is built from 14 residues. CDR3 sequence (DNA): TGTGCCTGGAGTACTAGGACTATCGATCAGCCCCAGCATTTT. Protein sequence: CAWSTRTIDQPQHF.

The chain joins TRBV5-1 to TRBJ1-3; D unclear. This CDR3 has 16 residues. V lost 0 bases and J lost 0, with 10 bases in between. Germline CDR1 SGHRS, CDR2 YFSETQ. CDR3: CASSLGQILSGNTIYF. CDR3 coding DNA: TGCGCCAGCAGCTTGGGCCAGATCCTCTCTGGAAACACCATATATTTT.

This chain's CDR3 is CASSTPLGRGLFF. CDR3 bases: TGCGCCAGCAGCACGCCGCTAGGGCGGGGGTTGTTCTTC. The V call is TRBV5-1, the J call TRBJ2-1, with TRBD2 identical over 7 bases. There are 13 residues in the CDR3. V trimming: 4 bases; J trimming: 15 bases; junction bases outside the gene matches: 13. The germline CDR1 and CDR2 sequences are SGHRS and YFSETQ.

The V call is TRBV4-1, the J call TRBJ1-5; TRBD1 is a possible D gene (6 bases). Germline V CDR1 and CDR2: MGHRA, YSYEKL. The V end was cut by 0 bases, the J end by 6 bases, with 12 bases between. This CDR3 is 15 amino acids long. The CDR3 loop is CASSQDNQGRQPQHF. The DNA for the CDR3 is TGCGCCAGCAGCCAAGATAATCAGGGGCGTCAGCCCCAGCATTTT.

CDR3 loop: CASSLLSSGNTIYF. CDR3 sequence (DNA): TGTGCCAGCAGCTTACTTTCCTCTGGAAACACCATATATTTT. V and J are TRBV11-2 and TRBJ1-3; D is uncertain. Trimming pared 2 bases from V and 0 bases from J, leaving 5 bases between. Germline CDR1 is SGHAT and CDR2 is FQNNGV. The CDR3 covers 14 residues.

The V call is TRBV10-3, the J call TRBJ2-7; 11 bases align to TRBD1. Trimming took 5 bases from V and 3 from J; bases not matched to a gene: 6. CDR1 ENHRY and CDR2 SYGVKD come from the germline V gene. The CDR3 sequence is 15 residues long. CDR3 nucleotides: TGTGCCATCAGTACCCCGGACAGGGGGCACTACGAGCAGTACTTC. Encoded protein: CAISTPDRGHYEQYF.

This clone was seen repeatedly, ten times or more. The CDR3 nucleotides read TGCGCCAGCAGCCACGGGGCTTTGGGTGAAAAACTGTTTTTT. Its translation is CASSHGALGEKLFF. The chain uses TRBV4-1 and TRBJ1-4, with a tentative D call TRBD1 (5 bases). The germline V and J ends were trimmed by 3 bases and 7 bases, with 12 bases remaining between them. Germline values: CDR1 MGHRA, CDR2 YSYEKL. This CDR3 region has 14 residues.

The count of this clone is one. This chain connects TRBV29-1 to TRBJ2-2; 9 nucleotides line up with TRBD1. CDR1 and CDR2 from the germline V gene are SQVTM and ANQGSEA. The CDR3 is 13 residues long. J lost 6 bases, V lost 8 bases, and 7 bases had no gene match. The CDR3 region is CSLGTGWAGELFF. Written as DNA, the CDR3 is TGCAGCCTTGGGACAGGGTGGGCCGGGGAGCTGTTTTTT.

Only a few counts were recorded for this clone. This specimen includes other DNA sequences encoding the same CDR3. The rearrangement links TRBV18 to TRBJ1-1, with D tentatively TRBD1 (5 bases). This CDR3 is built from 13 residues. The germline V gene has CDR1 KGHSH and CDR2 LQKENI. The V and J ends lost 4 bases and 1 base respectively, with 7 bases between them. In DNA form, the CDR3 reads TGTGCCAGCTCACTCGGACAGAACACTGAAGCTTTCTTT. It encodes CASSLGQNTEAFF.